This T cell receptor beta chain was retrieved from a study of blood T cell repertoires in COVID-19. Trimming took off 3 bases at V and 5 bases at J, with 16 bases between the two ends. The CDR3 covers 15 residues. Germline assignment: CDR1 LNHDA and CDR2 SQIVND (reference sequence). Only in-frame clones appear in the TCRdb table, and some are missing; sequencing was by immunoSEQ multiplex PCR. The sample has 300,000 to 500,000 clones; approximately 90% are singletons. This TCR came from a woman under 40 with acute COVID-19. Sequenced sample: PBMCs or T cells enriched from blood (not recorded which). The gene calls are TRBV19 and TRBJ2-5, with D tentatively TRBD1 (5 bases). CDR3 region: CASSIWGSPQETQYF. The CDR3 DNA follows: TGTGCCAGTAGTATTTGGGGCAGCCCCCAGGAGACCCAGTACTTC.